These 26 T cell receptor beta chains were all obtained from the same sample, sequenced in a study of metastatic and nonmetastatic thyroid tumors. Each patient came to thyroid surgery without any prior treatment (of any kind). TCRdb reanalyzed the PCR reads with MiXCR. Of over 10,000 clones listed, 25% to 35% are singletons. The specimen was tumor tissue. These receptors came from a female donor with papillary thyroid cancer or a benign thyroid nodule (not recorded which). Some clones in this sample may be carry-over from other donors' samples.

This clone is labeled as medium-sized. This chain connects TRBV5-1 to TRBJ1-4; perhaps TRBD1 as D (5 bases). The CDR3 sequence is 15 residues long. V dropped 0 bases and J dropped 8 bases, with 14 bases sitting between them. Germline V gene lookup returns CDR1 SGHRS and CDR2 YFSETQ. The CDR3: CASSLEGHPGEKLFF. Written as DNA, the CDR3 is TGCGCCAGCAGCTTGGAAGGACACCCAGGGGAAAAACTGTTTTTT.

This clone turned up a few times. This sequence joins TRBV15 and TRBJ1-4; D unclear. CDR1 LNHNV and CDR2 YYDKDF come from the germline V gene (reference sequence). The CDR3 totals 16 residues. V was shortened by 3 bases and J by 0 bases, with 11 bases between the two germline ends. The CDR3 protein is CATSRVTDPTNEKLFF. The CDR3 DNA reads TGTGCCACCAGCAGGGTGACTGATCCAACTAATGAAAAACTGTTTTTT.

This clone was recorded a few times. The gene calls are TRBV30 and TRBJ2-7; TRBD1 agrees at 9 bases. The CDR3 spans 10 residues. The germline V gene encodes CDR1 GTSNPN and CDR2 SVGIG (reference sequence). The V segment lost 6 bases and the J segment 12 bases; nucleotides outside the gene matches: 6. CDR3 bases: TGTGCCTGCAGGACAGGGGATGGGTACTTC. Amino acid sequence: CACRTGDGYF. The variable domain in full, completed from reference TRBV30 and TRBJ2-7, reads SQTIHQWPATLVQPVGSPLSLECTVEGTSNPNLYWYRQAAGRGLQLLFYSVGIGQISSEVPQNLSASRPQDRQFILSSKKLLLSDSGFYLCACRTGDGYFGPGTRLTVT.

This clone was seen ten or more times. This chain joins TRBV5-1 and TRBJ1-1, with a possible D match to TRBD1 (5 bases). In germline, CDR1 is SGHRS, CDR2 YFSETQ. This CDR3 region has 17 residues. The V end lost 0 bases, the J end lost 0 bases, and 15 bases lay between the germline ends. CDR3 sequence reads: CASSLASRASLNTEAFF. The CDR3 DNA reads TGCGCCAGCAGCTTGGCTTCCAGGGCATCGTTGAACACTGAAGCTTTCTTT.

This clone was seen once. The DNA for the CDR3 is TGTGCCAGCAGCTTGCTGGGCGGGAGAAGGAGGAGGAGCAATGAGCAGTTCTTC. Translated: CASSLLGGRRRRSNEQFF. The V and J genes are TRBV13 and TRBJ2-1, with 7 bases aligning to TRBD2. The CDR3 has 18 amino acids. Germline V gene data show CDR1 as PRHDT and CDR2 as FYEKMQ (reference sequence). Unmatched junction bases numbered 17, after V lost 3 bases and J lost 6 bases. The full variable domain, completed using reference TRBV13 and TRBJ2-1, is AAGVIQSPRHLIKEKRETATLKCYPIPRHDTVYWYQQGPGQDPQFLISFYEKMQSDKGSIPDRFSAQQFSDYHSELNMSSLELGDSALYFCASSLLGGRRRRSNEQFFGPGTRLTVL.

This clone was detected many times. The chain recombines TRBV7-9 with TRBJ2-7; 8 bases align to TRBD1. The CDR3 totals 13 residues. Trimming at V came to 3 bases and at J to 6 bases, leaving 4 bases not matched to a gene. CDR1 and CDR2 from the germline V gene are SEHNR and FQNEAQ (reference sequence). The CDR3 loop is CASSFGQGSEQYF. The CDR3 DNA sequence: TGTGCCAGCAGCTTCGGACAGGGCAGCGAGCAGTACTTC.

This chain uses TRBV11-3 with TRBJ2-1, with 10 positions matching TRBD1. The CDR3 sequence is 14 residues long. In germline, CDR1 is SGHNT, CDR2 YENEEA. The V gene end was trimmed by 6 bases and the J gene end by 7 bases; junction bases not matched to a gene: 6. The CDR3 DNA follows: TGTGCCAGCAGTTCGCCGGGACAGGGGAATGAGCAGTTCTTC. This encodes CASSSPGQGNEQFF.

The chain links TRBV7-2 to TRBJ2-3; 10 bases are shared with TRBD2. The V and J ends lost 4 bases and 7 bases, in that order; junction bases with no gene match: 5. Germline V gene sequence: CDR1 SGHTA, CDR2 FQGNSA. The CDR3 spans 14 residues. CDR3 in amino acids: CASSSRTSGNTQYF. The CDR3 region has the DNA TGTGCCAGCAGCTCCAGGACTAGCGGTAATACGCAGTATTTT.

The chain is built from TRBV20-1 and TRBJ1-2; TRBD1 agrees at 7 bases. In germline, CDR1 is DFQATT, CDR2 SNEGSKA (reference sequence). CDR3 size: 14 residues. V trimming: 1 base; J trimming: 6 bases; junction bases outside the gene matches: 8. Here the CDR3 DNA reads TGCAGTGCTAGAGTTCGGTACAGGGGAGATGGCTACACCTTC. The encoded protein is CSARVRYRGDGYTF.

The chain joins TRBV11-2 to TRBJ2-4, with D perhaps TRBD1 or TRBD2 (5 bases each). Germline CDR1 SGHAT, CDR2 FQNNGV. The CDR3 contains 15 residues. Trimming removed 2 bases at V and 2 bases at J, with 10 bases between. The CDR3 sequence is CASSLYGATKNIQYF. CDR3 DNA: TGTGCCAGCAGCTTATACGGGGCGACCAAAAACATTCAGTACTTC.

The gene calls are TRBV4-1 and TRBJ1-2; possible D gene TRBD1, 5 bases. The length of the CDR3 is 14 residues. Trimming took 4 bases from V and 4 from J, leaving 13 bases between them. CDR1 is MGHRA and CDR2 is YSYEKL in the germline V gene. CDR3 amino acids: CASSPLGGGYGYTF. Written as DNA, the CDR3 is TGCGCCAGCAGCCCCCTGGGGGGAGGCTATGGCTACACCTTC.

This sequence joins TRBV9 and TRBJ2-2; a possible D gene is TRBD2 (5 bases). The germline V gene has CDR1 SGDLS and CDR2 YYNGEE. The length of the CDR3 is 15 residues. V was pared by 0 bases and J by 0 bases, with 6 bases between. The DNA of the CDR3 is TGTGCCAGCAGCGTAGGGACTTCGAACACCGGGGAGCTGTTTTTT. This sequence encodes CASSVGTSNTGELFF.

This clone was counted only a few times. One end of the junction does not line up with germline, which may come from a read error. The chain employs TRBV6-1 and TRBJ1-2; TRBD1 matches 7 bases. This CDR3 contains 17 residues. Germline V lookup: CDR1 MNHNS, CDR2 SASEGT. CDR3 region: CASSHEDPGGSNHGYTF. CDR3 bases: TGTGCCAGCAGCCACGAGGACCCAGGGGGGTCTAACCATGGCTACACCTTC.

This clone has ten or more counts. The chain is built from TRBV3-1 and TRBJ2-1; TRBD2 might be the D (7 bases). The length of the CDR3 is 15 residues. The germline CDR1 and CDR2 sequences are LGHDT and YNNKEL (reference sequence). V lost 7 bases, J lost 2 bases, and 15 bases lay in between. CDR3 bases: TGTGCCAGCACCCCGGGGAGGGGGACCTACAATGAGCAGTTCTTC. Its translation is CASTPGRGTYNEQFF.

The J gene is TRBJ2-3, the V gene TRBV5-1, with 8 bases matching TRBD1. The J segment lost 8 bases and the V segment lost 0 bases, leaving 8 bases of the junction unmatched. The CDR3 totals 15 residues. Germline assignment: CDR1 SGHRS and CDR2 YFSETQ. DNA for the CDR3: TGCGCCAGCAGCTTGGGCGGGACAGGAATGGCTACGCAGTATTTT. Its protein product is CASSLGGTGMATQYF.

This clone showed up many times. The CDR3 spells CSAREDNSGRETQYF. The CDR3 coding sequence is TGCAGTGCTAGAGAGGATAATAGCGGGAGGGAGACCCAGTACTTC. This chain uses TRBV20-1 with TRBJ2-5; TRBD2 matches at 10 bases. CDR3 length: 15 residues. V gave up 0 bases and J gave up 5 bases; unmatched junction bases: 6. Looked up from germline, CDR1 is DFQATT and CDR2 is SNEGSKA (reference sequence).

This clone appeared many times. This chain uses TRBV19 with TRBJ2-5; unclear D gene. V lost 6 bases, J lost 5 bases, and 7 bases lay in between. CDR3 length equals 11 residues. Germline V gene data show CDR1 as LNHDA and CDR2 as SQIVND (reference sequence). The CDR3 bases are TGTGCCAGTAGGGGGTGGGAGACCCAGTACTTC. It specifies CASRGWETQYF.

Here the CDR3 DNA reads TGTGCCAGTAGTAGGGGACAGGGGGCTCTAAATGAGCAGTTCTTC. Protein sequence: CASSRGQGALNEQFF. V and J are TRBV19 and TRBJ2-1; 12 bases are shared with TRBD1. This CDR3 region has 15 residues. With 4 bases clipped from V and 7 bases from J, the junction kept 5 bases outside the gene matches. CDR1 and CDR2 (germline): LNHDA, SQIVND (reference sequence). The variable domain in full, with the rest retrieved from reference TRBV19 and TRBJ2-1, is DGGITQSPKYLFRKEGQNVTLSCEQNLNHDAMYWYRQDPGQGLRLIYYSQIVNDFQKGDIAEGYSVSREKKESFPLTVTSAQKNPTAFYLCASSRGQGALNEQFFGPGTRLTVL.

The V gene is TRBV28, the J gene TRBJ2-7, with 7 positions matching TRBD2. The CDR3 is 14 residues long. Germline V gives CDR1 MDHEN, CDR2 SYDVKM. Trimming at V came to 5 bases and at J to 1 base, leaving 5 bases not matched to a gene. CDR3 nucleotides: TGTGCCAGCAGTGGGGTGGGGGGGTCCTACGAGCAGTACTTC. Its protein is CASSGVGGSYEQYF.

This clone was counted at least ten times. The chain couples TRBV4-2 to TRBJ1-2; no reliable D call. CDR3 length: 14 residues. The germline V gene has CDR1 LGHNA and CDR2 YNFKEQ. Trimming cost V 0 bases and J 5 bases, with 10 bases left between them. The CDR3 region is CASSQEALAYGYTF. The CDR3 nucleotides are TGTGCCAGCAGCCAAGAGGCGCTCGCGTATGGCTACACCTTC.

The chain links TRBV7-3 to TRBJ1-6; 8 nucleotides agree with TRBD1. Germline trimming cut 5 bases from V and 5 bases from J; bases unmatched to any gene: 5. Germline loops: CDR1 SGHTA, CDR2 FQGTGA. The CDR3 sequence is 15 residues long. Here the CDR3 reads CASSKTGANNSPLHF. CDR3 nucleotide sequence: TGTGCCAGCAGCAAGACAGGGGCAAATAATTCACCCCTCCACTTT.

This clone showed up many times. A much bigger clone sits one base away, suggesting this may be a read error. Other DNA sequences within the sample encode an identical CDR3. J is TRBJ1-1 and V is TRBV6-1; D ambiguous. CDR3 length: 13 amino acids. CDR1 and CDR2 (germline): MNHNS, SASEGT. The CDR3 loop is CASSLLRNTEAFF. In DNA, the CDR3 is TGTGCCAGCAGCTTATTAAGGAACACTGAGGCTTTCTTT.

This clone is labeled medium-sized (0.01 to 0.1%). The chain joins TRBV20-1 to TRBJ2-2; D ambiguous. The CDR3 runs 15 residues. CDR1 is DFQATT, CDR2 SNEGSKA, per germline (reference sequence). Trimming cost V 2 bases and J 1 base, with 11 bases left between them. The CDR3 DNA follows: TGCAGTGCTAGAAAGTCTGACGTGAACACCGGGGAGCTGTTTTTT. Protein: CSARKSDVNTGELFF.

V usage is TRBV11-2 and J usage is TRBJ2-1, with D perhaps being TRBD1 or TRBD2 (5 bases each). This CDR3 contains 18 residues. CDR1 SGHAT and CDR2 FQNNGV come from the germline V gene. The V end was cut by 1 base, the J end by 6 bases, with 22 bases between. In DNA form, the CDR3 reads TGTGCCAGCAGCTTAGGAGGGTTCAGGGTGATCCGATCCAATGAGCAGTTCTTC. Protein sequence: CASSLGGFRVIRSNEQFF. The variable domain in full, with the rest retrieved from reference TRBV11-2 and TRBJ2-1, is EAGVAQSPRYKIIEKRQSVAFWCNPISGHATLYWYQQILGQGPKLLIQFQNNGVVDDSQLPKDRFSAERLKGVDSTLKIQPAKLEDSAVYLCASSLGGFRVIRSNEQFFGPGTRLTVL.

CDR3 amino acids: CASWRLAGLNEQFF. The CDR3, as DNA: TGTGCCAGCTGGCGACTAGCGGGGCTCAATGAGCAGTTCTTC. The gene calls are TRBV6-1 and TRBJ2-1; 11 bases align to TRBD2. Germline V gene data show CDR1 as MNHNS and CDR2 as SASEGT. This CDR3 is 14 amino acids long. The ends lost 8 bases at V and 6 bases at J; junction bases unmatched: 6.

Note on this clone: Other DNA sequences in this sample translate to the same CDR3. DNA for the CDR3: TGCGCCAGCAGTCCGAGCTCCTACGAGCAGTACTTC. This translates into CASSPSSYEQYF. This chain uses TRBV5-1 with TRBJ2-7; D is ambiguous. V lost 5 bases, J lost 0 bases, and 6 bases lay in between. The length of the CDR3 is 12 residues. Germline V CDR1 and CDR2: SGHRS, YFSETQ.